The 31 T cell receptor beta chains below come from one sample, sequenced in a study of metastatic and nonmetastatic thyroid tumors. TCRdb reanalyzed the PCR reads with MiXCR. The sample has 65,000 to 70,000 clones; around 14% are singletons. All patients were untreated before thyroid surgery. The sample was blood. These receptors originate from a male donor with papillary thyroid cancer or a benign thyroid nodule (not recorded which). Some clones in this sample may be carry-over from other donors' samples.

Notes on this clone: With a much larger clone just one base away, this may be a read error. The final CDR3 position lacks the conserved phenylalanine or tryptophan, pointing to a likely read error. The chain links TRBV7-8 to TRBJ1-4; unclear D gene. The CDR3 runs 14 residues. Germline values: CDR1 SGHVS, CDR2 FQNEAQ. Trimming took 3 bases from V and 3 from J, leaving 8 bases between them. CDR3 in DNA: TGTGCCAGCAGCTTTCACGGACCTAATGAAAAACTGTTTCTT. Amino acids: CASSFHGPNEKLFL.

The genes are TRBV28 and TRBJ1-2; 7 nucleotides line up with TRBD1. The CDR3 contains 15 residues. Germline-derived CDR1 and CDR2 are MDHEN and SYDVKM. V lost 4 bases and J lost 1; bases outside the gene matches: 6. The DNA of the CDR3 is TGTGCCAGCAGTTCTCCGGGACAGTGTAACTATGGCTACACCTTC. Its protein is CASSSPGQCNYGYTF.

This chain connects TRBV5-1 to TRBJ2-7; possibly TRBD1 for D (6 bases). CDR1 is SGHRS, CDR2 YFSETQ, per germline. The ends were cut back, 0 bases at V and 3 bases at J, with 16 bases in the middle. CDR3 length: 16 residues. The CDR3 is CASSLDTGFGVYEQYF. In DNA form, the CDR3 reads TGCGCCAGCAGCTTGGACACAGGGTTTGGAGTCTACGAGCAGTACTTC. The full variable domain, in which reference TRBV5-1 and TRBJ2-7 provide the parts outside the CDR3, is KAGVTQTPRYLIKTRGQQVTLSCSPISGHRSVSWYQQTPGQGLQFLFEYFSETQRNKGNFPGRFSGRQFSNSRSEMNVSTLELGDSALYLCASSLDTGFGVYEQYFGPGTRLTVT.

In this sample, this clone turned up many times. The chain links TRBV15 to TRBJ1-1; TRBD1 matches 10 bases. The CDR3 consists of 15 residues. Germline trimming cut 0 bases from V and 7 bases from J; bases unmatched to any gene: 5. Germline V lookup: CDR1 LNHNV, CDR2 YYDKDF (reference sequence). This CDR3 reads CATSRDDRGRGEAFF. Written as DNA, the CDR3 is TGTGCCACCAGCAGAGACGACAGGGGGCGCGGTGAAGCTTTCTTT.

This clone was seen many times. The chain joins TRBV11-2 to TRBJ2-7, with D possibly matching TRBD1 (6 bases). Trimming took 6 bases from V and 5 from J, leaving 14 bases between them. The CDR3 spans 13 residues. CDR1 is SGHAT and CDR2 is FQNNGV in the germline V gene. The CDR3 sequence is CASRATGFHEQYV. In nucleotides, the CDR3 is TGTGCCAGCAGAGCAACAGGGTTCCACGAGCAGTACGTC.

This clone occurred many times. The chain uses TRBV14 and TRBJ2-7; 7 nucleotides match TRBD2. Germline CDR1 reads SGHDN; CDR2 reads FVKESK. CDR3 length equals 18 residues. J lost 2 bases, V lost 2 bases, and 15 bases had no gene match. The CDR3 nucleotides read TGTGCCAGCAGCCAACGGCTGAACGGGAGGCTATTAACCTACGAGCAGTACTTC. Translating it yields CASSQRLNGRLLTYEQYF.

The genes are TRBV2 and TRBJ2-3; D is perhaps TRBD2 (5 bases). Trimming removed 3 bases at V and 4 bases at J, with 14 bases between. The CDR3 spans 15 residues. Per germline, CDR1 SNHLY and CDR2 FYNNEI. The CDR3 protein is CASSETGSSADTQYF. The CDR3 DNA sequence: TGTGCCAGCAGTGAGACTGGGAGTAGCGCAGATACGCAGTATTTT.

In its sample, this clone was seen many times. V is TRBV7-8 and J is TRBJ2-3, with 11 bases fitting TRBD2. The CDR3 length is 16 residues. Losses at the gene ends were 1 base for V and 2 bases for J; bases not matched to a gene: 2. Germline CDR1 is SGHVS and CDR2 is FQNEAQ. CDR3 bases: TGTGCCAGCAGCTTAGGACTAGCGGGAACCACAGATACGCAGTATTTT. It translates to CASSLGLAGTTDTQYF.

This clone appeared many times. The V and J genes are TRBV2 and TRBJ2-6; TRBD1 aligns across 9 bases. V shed 11 bases, J shed 2 bases, and the junction held 13 bases outside the gene matches. Germline V gene data show CDR1 as SNHLY and CDR2 as FYNNEI. CDR3 size: 17 residues. The CDR3 DNA reads TGTGCCGATCGCCCCGGGACAGGGAGGACTGGGGCCAACGTCCTGACTTTC. This codes for CADRPGTGRTGANVLTF.

A few counts support this clone. The V gene is TRBV12-3 or TRBV12-4, the J gene TRBJ2-1; 9 bases match TRBD2. V shed 5 bases, J shed 5 bases, and the junction held 13 bases outside the gene matches. CDR3 length: 17 residues. This chain's CDR3 is CASSARRTSGLHNEQFF. The CDR3 coding sequence is TGTGCCAGCAGTGCTCGCCGCACTAGCGGGTTACACAATGAGCAGTTCTTC.

This clone was counted ten times or more. V gene TRBV30 combines with J gene TRBJ2-4; tentative D call: TRBD2 (6 bases). Germline CDR1 reads GTSNPN; CDR2 reads SVGIG (reference sequence). The CDR3 sequence is 18 residues long. V gave up 2 bases and J gave up 3 bases, with 23 bases separating them. CDR3 DNA: TGTGCCTGGAGTACCTTTGCCGGGACTGTAGCTCTCAAAAACATTCAGTACTTC. It encodes CAWSTFAGTVALKNIQYF.

This clone was picked up many times. The junction and the germline gene differ at one end; a read error may be behind it. This chain uses TRBV11-3 with TRBJ1-4; D call uncertain. From germline, CDR1 is SGHNT and CDR2 YENEEA. CDR3 size: 15 residues. The CDR3 protein is CASSLGSKPNEELFF. CDR3 in DNA: TGTGCCAGCAGCTTGGGCAGCAAACCAAATGAAGAACTGTTTTTT.

Note on this clone: This may stem from a read error, because a much larger clone lies one nucleotide away. Other nucleotide sequences in the sample specify the same CDR3. The chain has TRBV9 and TRBJ2-5; 11 bases line up with TRBD2. Germline assignment: CDR1 SGDLS and CDR2 YYNGEE. CDR3 length equals 18 residues. CDR3 in DNA: TGTGCCAGCAGAGCAATCGGGACTAGCGGTCAATTAGGAGAGACTCAGTACTTC. Translation gives CASRAIGTSGQLGETQYF.

With respect to this clone: A much larger clone sits a single nucleotide away, making a read error possible. At the DNA level, this CDR3 is encoded by other sequences in the same sample as well. The CDR3 DNA is TGTGCCAGCAGCCAAGCGAGCGGACTTATCACCGGGGAGCTGTTTTTT. Translating it yields CASSQASGLITGELFF. The V gene is TRBV4-2, the J gene TRBJ2-2; possible D gene TRBD2, 5 bases. There are 16 residues in the CDR3. V was shortened by 1 base and J by 4 bases, with 13 bases between the two germline ends. Germline values: CDR1 LGHNA, CDR2 YNFKEQ.

This clone has ten or more counts. The chain has TRBV12-3 or TRBV12-4 and TRBJ1-2; D remains unclear. The CDR3 totals 11 residues. The V and J ends lost 5 bases and 7 bases respectively, with 8 bases between them. The CDR3 reads CASSLEIGYTF. The DNA for the CDR3 is TGTGCCAGCAGTCTGGAAATTGGCTACACCTTC.

This clone showed up many times. This chain joins TRBV5-1 and TRBJ2-2, with 8 bases fitting TRBD2. In germline, CDR1 is SGHRS, CDR2 YFSETQ. With V trimmed by 6 bases and J by 5 bases, 9 bases remained unmatched. This CDR3 spans 15 amino acids. The CDR3 DNA is TGCGCCAGCACAAACGCGGGAGGAGATACCGGGGAGCTGTTTTTT. Protein sequence: CASTNAGGDTGELFF.

This chain uses TRBV7-9 with TRBJ2-1, with TRBD2 identical over 8 bases. Trimming cost V 5 bases and J 7 bases; bases outside gene matches: 7. The germline gives CDR1 SEHNR, CDR2 FQNEAQ (reference sequence). This CDR3 is built from 14 residues. CDR3 region: CASSVSREGNEQFF. The CDR3 region has the DNA TGTGCCAGCAGCGTTTCACGGGAGGGGAATGAGCAGTTCTTC.

This clone was found many times. This sequence joins TRBV20-1 and TRBJ2-1; 8 nucleotides line up with TRBD2. The CDR3 contains 15 residues. Germline values: CDR1 DFQATT, CDR2 SNEGSKA (reference sequence). The ends lost 0 bases at V and 5 bases at J; junction bases unmatched: 6. The DNA for the CDR3 is TGCAGTGCTAGAGATCAAGGACTAGCTCACAATGAGCAGTTCTTC. It yields the protein CSARDQGLAHNEQFF.

CDR3 nucleotides: TGCAGTGCTAGAGGGAAGCGGGAGGTAAGCTACGAGCAGTACTTC. It codes for CSARGKREVSYEQYF. The rearrangement uses TRBV20-1 and TRBJ2-7; TRBD2 aligns across 9 bases. The CDR3 covers 15 residues. The trim removed 1 base at V and 3 bases at J, leaving 7 bases unmatched. Germline CDR1 is DFQATT and CDR2 is SNEGSKA (reference sequence).

This clone showed up many times. With a much larger clone just one base away, this may be a read error. The rearrangement joins TRBV6-1 to TRBJ1-6; perhaps TRBD1 as D (5 bases). Per germline, CDR1 MNHNS and CDR2 SASEGT. This CDR3 has 16 amino acids. CDR3 amino acids: CASSRTQSTYNSPLRF. DNA for the CDR3: TGTGCCAGCTCGAGGACACAGAGTACCTATAATTCACCCCTCCGCTTT.

This clone was detected ten times or more. The rearrangement joins TRBV24-1 to TRBJ2-1; 10 bases match TRBD1. CDR3 length: 18 amino acids. Per germline, CDR1 KGHDR and CDR2 SFDVKD. Trimming at V came to 1 base and at J to 5 bases, leaving 10 bases not matched to a gene. The CDR3 DNA reads TGTGCCACCAGTGATTTCCAAGTGGGACAGGGGAGGGACAATGAGCAGTTCTTC. The encoded protein is CATSDFQVGQGRDNEQFF.

In its sample, this clone was seen many times. The same CDR3 is also encoded by other DNA sequences in this sample. The chain employs TRBV7-9 and TRBJ1-1, with a tentative D call TRBD1 (6 bases). The germline V and J ends were trimmed by 5 bases and 1 base, with 14 bases remaining between them. Looked up from germline, CDR1 is SEHNR and CDR2 is FQNEAQ (reference sequence). The CDR3 has 15 residues. The CDR3, as DNA: TGTGCCAGCAGCCCACCGACAGGTTCGAACACTGAAGCTTTCTTT. Translated: CASSPPTGSNTEAFF.

This chain uses TRBV11-2 with TRBJ2-7; D is possibly TRBD2 (6 bases). This CDR3 has 14 residues. Germline-derived CDR1 and CDR2 are SGHAT and FQNNGV. The V end lost 5 bases, the J end lost 6 bases, and 17 bases lay between the germline ends. The DNA for the CDR3 is TGTGCCAGCAGCCCTGTTTTTGTGGGGGGCGAGCAGTACTTC. Protein: CASSPVFVGGEQYF.

In its sample, this clone was seen a few times. This chain links TRBV24-1 with TRBJ2-6, with D unresolved. The CDR3 extends over 17 amino acids. Germline lookup yields CDR1 KGHDR and CDR2 SFDVKD. V was trimmed by 5 bases and J by 0 bases, leaving 13 bases between them. The CDR3 DNA reads as TGTGCCACCAGTGGGTCAGGCAGATTCTCTGGGGCCAACGTCCTGACTTTC. It encodes CATSGSGRFSGANVLTF.

There are a few counts of this clone. This chain connects TRBV5-4 to TRBJ2-1; 9 bases are shared with TRBD2. Germline V gene sequence: CDR1 SGHNT, CDR2 YYREEE (reference sequence). V was pared by 0 bases and J by 5 bases, with 9 bases of the junction left unmatched. The CDR3 has 17 residues. As DNA, the CDR3 is TGTGCCAGCAGCTTGGGTATGAGGCTAGCGGGGCACAATGAGCAGTTCTTC. The encoded protein is CASSLGMRLAGHNEQFF.

This clone occurred many times. This clone may be a read error of a much larger clone one base away. This same CDR3 is encoded by further DNA sequences in the sample. The chain is built from TRBV6-1 and TRBJ2-7; D not certain. The CDR3 is made up of 12 amino acids. Looked up from germline, CDR1 is MNHNS and CDR2 is SASEGT. The CDR3, as DNA: TGCGCCAGCAGACGGACGGACTACGAGCAGTACTTC. The encoded protein is CASRRTDYEQYF.

This clone appeared a few times. The chain joins TRBV6-1 to TRBJ2-7; no reliable D call. The CDR3 covers 14 residues. The germline gives CDR1 MNHNS, CDR2 SASEGT. V was clipped by 7 bases and J by 4 bases, with 17 bases between them. This chain's CDR3 is CASIEVNGPYEQYV. In nucleotides, the CDR3 is TGTGCCAGCATTGAGGTTAACGGGCCATACGAGCAGTACGTC.

This clone was counted many times. This chain links TRBV28 with TRBJ1-5; the D gene is possibly TRBD1 (5 bases). Trimming removed 5 bases at V and 0 bases at J, with 20 bases between. CDR1 is MDHEN and CDR2 is SYDVKM in the germline V gene. The CDR3 is 18 amino acids. The CDR3 DNA reads as TGTGCCAGCAGTCCAAAAGCGGTGGCAGGGTATAGCAATCAGCCCCAGCATTTT. Translation: CASSPKAVAGYSNQPQHF.

This clone has more than one count but fewer than ten. A clone one base away is much larger, so this may be a read error. The rearrangement joins TRBV10-3 to TRBJ2-3; D might be TRBD2 (6 bases). CDR3 length equals 14 residues. Per germline, CDR1 ENHRY and CDR2 SYGVKD. The CDR3 DNA follows: TGTGCCATCAGGGTCGGAACTAGCACATATACGCAGTATTTT. The encoded protein is CAIRVGTSTYTQYF.

This clone showed up just a few times. A single base separates this from a much larger clone, so it may be a read error. The chain joins TRBV28 to TRBJ1-5; D is uncertain. The V gene lost 7 bases and the J gene lost 0 bases, with 25 bases spanning the gap. CDR3 length: 19 residues. In germline, CDR1 is MDHEN, CDR2 SYDVKM. CDR3 sequence: CASTLWITLRLNSNQPQHF. DNA of the CDR3: TGTGCCAGCACTCTATGGATTACGCTAAGATTGAATAGCAATCAGCCCCAGCATTTT.

This clone was counted ten times or more. The chain joins TRBV7-2 to TRBJ2-3; tentative D call: TRBD2 (5 bases). CDR1 is SGHTA, CDR2 FQGNSA, per germline. The CDR3 length is 18 residues. V lost 3 bases and J lost 0, with 19 bases in between. CDR3: CASSFGDYASYSTDTQYF. DNA for the CDR3: TGTGCCAGCAGCTTCGGGGATTATGCCTCATATAGCACAGATACGCAGTATTTT.